This entry lists 5 T cell receptor beta chains sequenced from one sample in a study of T cell responses to AZD1222 COVID-19 vaccine. Some clones are missing from TCRdb's copy, which holds only in-frame ones; the method was immunoSEQ multiplex PCR. The table has more than 100,000 clones, about nine tenths seen once. The material sequenced was peripheral blood, taken on day 0 of AZD1222 vaccination. The receptors were gathered from an adult in good health.

The CDR3 DNA is TGTGCCAGCAGCCTGTTCATGGGTGGAGATCAGCCCCAGCATTTT. It encodes CASSLFMGGDQPQHF. This rearrangement joins TRBV7-9 to TRBJ1-5; D not certain. This CDR3 spans 15 amino acids. Germline CDR1 is SEHNR and CDR2 is FQNEAQ (reference sequence). The V and J ends lost 5 bases and 5 bases respectively, with 16 bases between them.

The chain joins TRBV12-5 to TRBJ2-3; possibly TRBD2 for D (6 bases). This CDR3 has 13 amino acids. With 8 bases removed from V and 0 bases from J, the gap between germline ends came to 9 bases. In germline, CDR1 is LGHNT, CDR2 FRNRAP. The CDR3 bases are TGTGCTAGTCTCAGCGGGAGCACAGATACGCAGTATTTT. Its protein is CASLSGSTDTQYF.

The J gene is TRBJ2-2, the V gene TRBV28; D may be TRBD1 or TRBD2 (7 bases each). The CDR3 totals 13 residues. Germline V gene data show CDR1 as MDHEN and CDR2 as SYDVKM. The CDR3 loop is CATRGTAKRELFF. Here the CDR3 DNA reads TGTGCTACGCGGGGGACAGCTAAGAGGGAGCTGTTTTTT.

The chain joins TRBV18 to TRBJ2-1; weak D call: TRBD2 (6 bases). Per the germline V gene, CDR1 is KGHSH and CDR2 is LQKENI. The CDR3 has 14 amino acids. V lost 11 bases and J lost 0, with 14 bases in between. The CDR3 sequence: CAGTEGFSYNEQFF. The CDR3 nucleotides read TGTGCCGGCACGGAGGGGTTCTCCTACAATGAGCAGTTCTTC.

This clone was counted a single time. This sequence joins TRBV24-1 and TRBJ2-3, with 7 bases aligning to TRBD1. Trimming at V came to 2 bases and at J to 2 bases, leaving 9 bases not matched to a gene. Germline V gene data show CDR1 as KGHDR and CDR2 as SFDVKD. The length of the CDR3 is 17 residues. The CDR3 sequence: CATSDSGQMLYTDTQYF. The DNA of the CDR3 is TGTGCCACCAGTGATTCGGGACAGATGCTATACACAGATACGCAGTATTTT.